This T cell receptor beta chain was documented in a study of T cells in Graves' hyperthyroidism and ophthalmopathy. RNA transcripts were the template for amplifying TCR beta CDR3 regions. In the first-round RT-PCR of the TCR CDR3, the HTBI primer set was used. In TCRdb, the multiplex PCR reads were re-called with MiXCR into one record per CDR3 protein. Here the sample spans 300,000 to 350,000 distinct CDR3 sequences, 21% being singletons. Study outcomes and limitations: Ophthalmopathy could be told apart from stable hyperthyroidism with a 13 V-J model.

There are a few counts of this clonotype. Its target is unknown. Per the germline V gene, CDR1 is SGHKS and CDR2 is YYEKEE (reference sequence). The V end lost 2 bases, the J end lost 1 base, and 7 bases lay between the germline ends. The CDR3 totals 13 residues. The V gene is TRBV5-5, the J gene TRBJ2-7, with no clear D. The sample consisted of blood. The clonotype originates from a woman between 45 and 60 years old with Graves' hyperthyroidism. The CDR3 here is CASSFVGSYEQYF. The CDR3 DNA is TGTGCCAGCAGCTTTGTGGGTTCCTACGAGCAGTACTTC.